Below are 13 T cell receptor beta chains sequenced from a single sample in a study of blood T cell repertoires in COVID-19. Only in-frame clones appear in the TCRdb table, and some are missing; sequencing was by immunoSEQ multiplex PCR. This sample yields roughly 180,000 clones, of which roughly 82% are seen a single time; around 10% belongs to the top ten. Material for sequencing was PBMCs or T cells enriched from blood (not recorded which). The receptors stem from a man aged 45-60 years who had recovered from COVID-19.

This rearrangement joins TRBV7-2 to TRBJ2-2; TRBD1 matches 8 bases. CDR3 size: 16 residues. The germline CDR1 and CDR2 sequences are SGHTA and FQGNSA. J was trimmed by 6 bases and V by 4 bases; bases with no gene match: 10. The CDR3 sequence: CASSSTIGQGPGELFF. The DNA for the CDR3 is TGTGCCAGCAGCTCTACTATCGGACAGGGCCCCGGGGAGCTGTTTTTT.

The chain employs TRBV10-3 and TRBJ1-2; D not certain. The CDR3 has 13 amino acids. Trimming cost V 0 bases and J 8 bases, with 10 bases left between them. The germline V gene has CDR1 ENHRY and CDR2 SYGVKD. CDR3 amino acids: CAISESREGGYTF. In DNA, the CDR3 is TGTGCCATCAGTGAGTCAAGAGAGGGCGGCTACACCTTC.

The V gene is TRBV18, the J gene TRBJ1-5; 9 positions agree with TRBD1. V gave up 3 bases and J gave up 2 bases; unmatched junction bases: 5. Germline V CDR1 and CDR2: KGHSH, LQKENI. CDR3 length: 16 amino acids. CDR3 DNA: TGTGCCAGCTCACCTACAGGGGGCTCAGGCAATCAGCCCCAGCATTTT. Translating gives CASSPTGGSGNQPQHF.

This clone was found once. The J gene is TRBJ1-2, the V gene TRBV29-1, with a tentative D call TRBD1 (5 bases). From germline, CDR1 is SQVTM and CDR2 ANQGSEA. The CDR3 runs to 14 residues. Trimming removed 7 bases at V and 7 bases at J, with 22 bases between. Here the CDR3 DNA reads TGCAGCGATGACAGCGTTGGGGCGGGGAGTGGCTACACCTTC. Its protein is CSDDSVGAGSGYTF.

The chain couples TRBV6-5 to TRBJ1-2; D not resolved. The CDR3 is 16 residues long. V was clipped by 2 bases and J by 1 base, with 14 bases between them. From germline, CDR1 is MNHEY and CDR2 SVGAGI. The DNA of the CDR3 is TGTGCCAGCAGTTACGGTGTGACCAGGTTTAACTATGGCTACACCTTC. It specifies CASSYGVTRFNYGYTF.

The CDR3 DNA reads TGTGCCAGCAGCCCGGGACAGCGTCAAGAGACCCAGTACTTC. Its protein product is CASSPGQRQETQYF. This sequence joins TRBV7-3 and TRBJ2-5; TRBD1 matches at 7 bases. Germline V gene data show CDR1 as SGHTA and CDR2 as FQGTGA. The junction had 5 bases not matched to a gene; V was cut back by 5 bases and J by 2 bases. This CDR3 comprises 14 residues.

This clone was seen a handful of times. The rearrangement uses TRBV7-6 and TRBJ2-1; D unclear. The V gene's germline CDR1 is SGHVS and CDR2 FNYEAQ. There are 16 residues in the CDR3. V lost 0 bases and J lost 0, with 9 bases in between. The CDR3 is CASSLAPTGSYNEQFF. The CDR3 coding sequence is TGTGCCAGCAGCTTAGCACCGACTGGCTCCTACAATGAGCAGTTCTTC.

A word on this clone: At the DNA level, this CDR3 is encoded by other sequences in the same sample as well. CDR3: CASSLAGSSYNEQFF. In nucleotides, the CDR3 is TGCGCCAGCAGCTTGGCGGGAAGCTCCTACAATGAGCAGTTCTTC. The chain is built from TRBV5-1 and TRBJ2-1, with D possibly matching TRBD2 (5 bases). Deletions cut 0 bases from V and 0 bases from J, with 7 bases between. This CDR3 spans 15 amino acids. The V gene's germline CDR1 is SGHRS and CDR2 YFSETQ.

CDR3: CATTEDPDTQYF. CDR3 DNA: TGTGCCACGACAGAGGATCCAGATACGCAGTATTTT. The J gene is TRBJ2-3, the V gene TRBV28; the D gene is possibly TRBD1 (5 bases). Germline CDR1 is MDHEN and CDR2 is SYDVKM. The V end lost 10 bases, the J end lost 4 bases, and 12 bases lay between the germline ends. This CDR3 has 12 amino acids.

This chain joins TRBV15 and TRBJ1-5; 7 bases agree with TRBD1. This CDR3 is built from 17 residues. The V gene's germline CDR1 is LNHNV and CDR2 YYDKDF (reference sequence). V shed 0 bases, J shed 5 bases, and the junction held 10 bases outside the gene matches. CDR3 loop: CATSREEVTGLHQPQHF. The CDR3 bases are TGTGCCACCAGCAGAGAAGAGGTGACAGGGCTACATCAGCCCCAGCATTTT.

The chain couples TRBV10-1 to TRBJ1-1; D is possibly TRBD1 (5 bases). This CDR3 region has 17 residues. With 1 base removed from V and 3 bases from J, the gap between germline ends came to 18 bases. The germline CDR1 and CDR2 sequences are WNHNN and SYGVQD (reference sequence). CDR3 region: CASSEFGAPTLYTEAFF. CDR3 nucleotide sequence: TGCGCCAGCAGTGAGTTTGGGGCACCAACCCTATACACTGAAGCTTTCTTT.

This rearrangement joins TRBV3-1 (or the pseudogene TRBV3-2) to TRBJ1-6; D is ambiguous. CDR1 and CDR2 from the germline V gene are LGHDT and YNNKEL (reference sequence). This CDR3 is built from 15 residues. Trimming took off 1 base at V and 4 bases at J, with 8 bases between the two ends. The CDR3 reads CASSQARSYNSPLHF. DNA of the CDR3: TGTGCCAGCAGCCAAGCGCGTAGTTATAATTCACCCCTCCACTTT.

J is TRBJ2-7 and V is TRBV3-1 (or the pseudogene TRBV3-2); D unclear. The CDR3 totals 13 residues. Trimming removed 1 base at V and 6 bases at J, with 10 bases between. Germline CDR1 LGHDT, CDR2 YNNKEL (reference sequence). In nucleotides, the CDR3 is TGTGCCAGCAGCCAAGGGGCATGGGTCGAGCAGTACTTC. Translated: CASSQGAWVEQYF.